Here is one T cell receptor beta chain with its context. The CDR3 contains 16 residues. Germline values: CDR1 SGHDT, CDR2 YYEEEE. After removal of 4 bases from V and 4 bases from J, the junction contained 5 bases not matched to a gene. Libraries were prepared by immunoSEQ multiplex PCR; TCRdb keeps only in-frame clonotypes and omits some of them. The profile shows 170,000 or so clones, about 88% of them singletons. The sample comes from a study of blood T cell repertoires in COVID-19. Enrollees, about 18 to 89 years old, lived in about two dozen US areas. The chain carries TRBV5-6 and TRBJ2-2, with 12 bases that match TRBD1. This TCR came from a woman between 50 and 59 years old who had recovered from COVID-19. Sequenced material: PBMCs or T cells enriched from blood (not recorded which). The CDR3 nucleotides read TGTGCCAGCAGCCCGGGGACAGGGGGCTTCACCGGGGAGCTGTTTTTT. Its protein is CASSPGTGGFTGELFF. Full variable domain (rest looked up from reference TRBV5-6 and TRBJ2-2): DAGVTQSPTHLIKTRGQQVTLRCSPKSGHDTVSWYQQALGQGPQFIFQYYEEEERQRGNFPDRFSGHQFPNYSSELNVNALLLGDSALYLCASSPGTGGFTGELFFGEGSRLTVL.